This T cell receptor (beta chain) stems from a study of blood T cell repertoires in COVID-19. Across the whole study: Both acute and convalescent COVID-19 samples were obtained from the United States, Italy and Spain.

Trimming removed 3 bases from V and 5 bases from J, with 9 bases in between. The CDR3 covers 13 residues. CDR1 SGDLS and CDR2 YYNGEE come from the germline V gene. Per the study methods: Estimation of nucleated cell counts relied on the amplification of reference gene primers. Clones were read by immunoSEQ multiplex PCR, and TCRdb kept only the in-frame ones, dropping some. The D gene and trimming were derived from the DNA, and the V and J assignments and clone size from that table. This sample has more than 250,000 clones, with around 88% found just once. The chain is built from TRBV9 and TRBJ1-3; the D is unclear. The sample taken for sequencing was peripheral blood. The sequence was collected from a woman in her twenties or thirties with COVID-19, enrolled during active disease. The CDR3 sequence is CASSERGRNTIYF. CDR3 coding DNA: TGTGCCAGCAGCGAGAGAGGGCGAAACACCATATATTTT. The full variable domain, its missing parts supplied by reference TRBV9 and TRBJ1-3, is DSGVTQTPKHLITATGQRVTLRCSPRSGDLSVYWYQQSLDQGLQFLIQYYNGEERAKGNILERFSAQQFPDLHSELNLSSLELGDSALYFCASSERGRNTIYFGEGSWLTVV.